This TCR beta chain emerged from a study of cytomegalovirus exposure and HLA in healthy donors (dated by TCRdb to between 2016 and 2019). A note on the overall study: In an earlier analysis of about 560 of the donors, around 300 Gb of sequence data and 100 million or so unique TCR beta sequences from roughly 200 million T cells were reported. Typing coverage differed by locus: A, B, C, DRB1 and DQB1 were typed in roughly 620-630 donors, DQA1 in about 560, DPA1 in nearly 610, and DPB1 in 472. All discovery cohort repertoires had been generated using a single sequencing platform. A later analysis re-analyzed previously published TCR beta repertoires from several hundred donors and added high-resolution HLA genotyping to study TCR occurrence patterns. Along with the roughly 670-subject first cohort, a separate validation cohort of more than 90 different subjects was used. The genetic ancestry cluster associated with self-reported Caucasian donors included about 84% of the roughly 390 genotyped donors. The T cell repertoires of 700 or so subjects were profiled by immunosequencing and related to cytomegalovirus serostatus. Among about 400 genotyped donors of the cohort, an average of roughly 230,000 unique TCR beta nucleotide sequences was sequenced per donor, of which approximately 18% were non-productive. Alongside the repertoire data, information on donor age, sex, ethnicity and CMV serostatus was compiled. To decide whether each TCR beta V gene segment behaved as functional or pseudogenic, an earlier analysis of 587 of the donors relied on high-throughput TCR beta sequencing. Roughly five DR-DQ haplotypes were treated as single units for association and clustering because of strong linkage in the cohort. To predict cytomegalovirus infection status, the study combined high-throughput TCR immunosequencing, statistical association of individual TCRs with disease status, and machine learning. HLA typing included class I and class II loci at four-digit resolution. The study was designed to test whether signatures of past pathogen exposure could be identified by cataloging public T cell receptors. An early release that covered about 600 HLA-typed donors contained approximately 300 gigabases of sequencing data and tens of millions of unique TCR sequences. In the later analysis, no new phenotypic data were used to find candidate immune exposures; instead, reliance was placed on TCR beta sequences and their occurrence across donors. A later genetic analysis took genome-wide SNP genotypes for about three fifths of the 666 donors and used that subset as a discovery cohort. Findings and caveats that apply to the study as a whole: A further reported finding was that TCR beta sequences accurately predicted the HLA-A and HLA-B alleles for most subjects in the first cohort. According to the authors, the approach could potentially be generalized to other disease states and immunological phenotypes. CMV serostatus was the only immune exposure information available for the cohort. According to a later genetic analysis, donors in an Asian-associated ancestry cluster had fewer N-insertions in productive TCRs than the roughly 700-donor mean. According to a later analysis, parvovirus B19, influenza, CMV and Epstein-Barr virus appeared linked to several top co-occurrence clusters. The earlier analysis of nearly 600 of the donors excluded some 15 rarely observed V segments, including chromosome 9 orphons, because counts were too low. In a later analysis, most CMV-associated TCR beta chains were found to appear HLA-restricted, with HLA associations seemingly driven largely by CMV exposure. In an earlier analysis of around 500 of the donors, most TCR beta V segments appeared in productive rearrangements about 87% or about 30% of the time, broadly matching IMGT annotations. Assigning TCR associations to individual alleles was difficult when HLA alleles, especially DR and DQ, strongly co-occurred. A group of highly shared sequence variants was considered likely to be a technical artifact of the sequencing pipeline. A few of the identified cytomegalovirus-associated TCR beta chains were confirmed in vitro to be specific for cytomegalovirus antigens. Because some donors lacked HLA typing at each locus, the association tests relied only on the typed subset. Correlated functional status among segregating V segments might reflect linkage disequilibrium, but an unknown experimental factor could not be ruled out. In a later analysis, HLA-associated TCR beta chains showed more clonal expansion and lower generation probabilities than non-associated chains that were equally common. The 87-base-pair reads could not distinguish some IMGT-functional V segments, including TRBV6-2 and TRBV6-3, so those segments were excluded. Most TCR sequences were observed very rarely across donors, whereas some public TCRs were present in many individuals. In this cohort, only TCR beta chains were sequenced, and detectable features were limited by the absence of alpha or paired-chain data. At a false discovery rate of 0.05, a later analysis linked some 18,000 TCR beta sequences to specific HLA alleles. In a later analysis, the rate of TCR association differed among HLA loci, with DRB1 alleles having the most associated TCRs and HLA-C alleles having the fewest. Sequencing depth was assumed to be roughly uniform across donors in the presence/absence analyses, though that assumption may not hold. An association between a missense DCLRE1C variant and V-gene and J-gene trimming of TCR beta chains was found in a later genetic analysis and replicated in an independent cohort. In both the original and validation cohorts, the classifier was reported to diagnose cytomegalovirus status with high specificity and sensitivity. In the study, approximately 150 TCR beta chains were listed as associated with cytomegalovirus.

Between the V and J ends, shortened by 6 bases and 1 base respectively, the junction contains 15 bases. The CDR3 runs 16 residues from the cysteine to the phenylalanine. Just CDR3 DNA is preserved here, 48 bases in frame from base 1. Per the germline V gene, SNHLY is the CDR1 and FYNNEI is the CDR2. Turning to this clone: Its recognized antigen is unknown. Per-base qualities were not stored, and no clone one base away is much larger.

The cohort comprised several hundred healthy bone marrow donors. At the time of sampling, all cohort members were nominally healthy, though unrecorded immune exposures were likely present. The donor tested CMV seronegative, placing the donor among the 300 to 400 seronegative members of the cohort. A peripheral blood sample was provided by each donor, and peripheral blood mononuclear cells were used for TCR beta sequencing. The Qiagen DNeasy Blood Extraction Kit was used to extract genomic DNA from the blood cell samples. The library was generated by the immunoSEQ multiplex PCR assay. For the multiplex PCR, a mixture combining 60 forward primers for TCR Vbeta segments and 13 reverse primers for TCR Jbeta segments was used. The CDR3 region of rearranged TCR beta genes was amplified from genomic DNA by a multiplex PCR assay. On the Illumina HiSeq System, the amplified TCR beta libraries were sequenced as 87-base-pair reads. The published analysis was carried out like this. In a later analysis, roughly 80 million unique TCR beta chains were counted across the approximately 640 repertoires, and roughly 10 million of these chains were shared by at least two donors. A nearest-neighbor algorithm error-corrected the raw reads and collapsed the reads into unique sequences, merging closely related sequences to remove PCR and sequencing errors. To assign V, D and J gene segments, CDR3 sequences were aligned to IMGT reference sequences. For a sequence to be retained, a match of at least six nucleotides to both a V gene segment and a J gene segment was required. A rearrangement counted as productive if the CDR3 had no stop codons and remained in frame with V and J, and every other rearrangement counted as non-productive. Following IMGT convention, CDR3 was defined as the stretch from the second conserved V-encoded cysteine up to the conserved J-encoded phenylalanine. The earlier analysis of about 590 of the donors excluded sequences that lacked an unambiguous match to a single V gene segment. In an earlier analysis of more than 500 of the donors, a V segment was called functional when productive rearrangements were above 56.7%, and segregating when the standard deviation between donors exceeded 5%. A statistical classification framework was built to diagnose cytomegalovirus status from the catalog of TCR beta chain sequences. In a later analysis, TCR nucleotide sequences were compared against IMGT/GENE-DB human TR gene sequences so that V and J genes could be assigned. Using the TCRdist pipeline, a later analysis assigned CDR3 sequences along with most-parsimonious VDJ recombination scenarios. A later analysis defined each TCR beta chain by its CDR3 amino acid sequence plus V-gene family, and excluded reads lacking a unique V-gene family. As a way to deal with suspected cross-contamination and a sequencing artifact, a later analysis dropped 500 to 700 nucleotide sequences that were highly shared and had low generation probability. In a later analysis, a clonal expansion index for each public chain was calculated from normalized within-repertoire ranks of inferred template counts. In a later analysis, generation probabilities were computed using a VDJ recombination model fitted to out-of-frame rearrangements, and the results were checked against IGoR. In a later analysis, TCR-TCR, TCR-HLA and TCR-CMV co-occurrence was scored with hypergeometric tests, and a repertoire-size bias correction was applied to TCR pairs. False discovery rates were estimated in a later analysis by permuting HLA or CMV assignments 20 times. In a later analysis, co-occurring TCRs were grouped using DBSCAN, with TCRdist sequence similarity added in when clustering inside HLA-allele-positive subsets. Co-occurrence clustering excluded repertoires with fewer than 30,000 or more than 120,000 public chains, plus five with anomalous nucleotide sharing. TCRdb stores this immuneACCESS table with in-frame sequences only. Part of the clones is absent; in the studies checked, under half of the shortfall reflects unresolved V genes, and no reason is known for the rest. The V and J calls and clone size were taken over from that table, and D and trimming were inferred from the DNA. The table for this sample lists 160,000 or so clones; roughly four fifths of them were counted only once. The top ten clonotypes cover around 3.1% of the sample.

The chain is assembled from TRBV2 and TRBJ2-2; TRBD1 is a weak D gene call, 6 bases matching. The TCR sequence derives from a middle-aged woman in good health and CMV-seronegative. The sequenced sample was PBMCs. The CDR3 here reads CASSELGTKNTGELFF. The base sequence is TGTGCCAGCAGCGAGTTGGGGACAAAGAACACCGGGGAGCTGTTTTTT.